A selection of T cell receptor beta chains follows, all from one sample in a study of blood T cell repertoires in COVID-19. TCRdb's table, derived via immunoSEQ multiplex PCR, lists solely in-frame clones and lacks some. The data show roughly 230,000 clones, almost 90% seen once. The material sequenced was peripheral blood. The receptors were sampled from a woman aged 55-69 years with COVID-19, enrolled during active disease. Both conserved end residues are trimmed from each CDR3. Fields, in order: J gene, V gene, CDR3 protein.

TRBJ1-2,TRBV9,ASSVEGVTNYGYT
TRBJ1-2,TRBV30,AWNLGGANYGYT
TRBJ2-1,TRBV5-1,ASSLGVQGASYNEQF
TRBJ1-4,TRBV19,ASSMGTGGDQKNEKLF
TRBJ1-5,TRBV6-5,ASSYSRRSNQPQH
TRBJ2-1,TRBV5-6,ASRTGTGVGNEQF
TRBJ2-5,TRBV29-1,SVDLYGETQY
TRBJ2-7,TRBV5-6,ASSWGHGYEQY
TRBJ1-2,TRBV7-9,ASTPRGNTAGGYT
TRBJ2-7,TRBV19,ASSGGSYEQY
TRBJ1-5,TRBV30,AYQGAGGRQPQH
TRBJ1-1,TRBV5-4,ASSLEGRRGTEAF
TRBJ2-1,TRBV30,AWSSGGDNEQF
TRBJ1-1,TRBV21-1,ASSKDRRPLPL
TRBJ2-7,TRBV5-4,ASSTTRNSYEQY
TRBJ1-6,TRBV3-1/TRBV3-2,ASKNVGLTGAGSPLH
TRBJ2-3,TRBV19,ASSPDTGTPSTDTQY
TRBJ1-2,TRBV5-3,ARTAGPYGYT
TRBJ2-1,TRBV4-1,ASSPGLAGAGGFNEQF
TRBJ2-5,TRBV7-6,ASSIQGVRETQY
TRBJ1-5,TRBV6-6,ASSYPGGSNQPQH
TRBJ2-3,TRBV13,ASSRTSTDTQY
TRBJ1-1,TRBV4-1,ASSLSRGGSWNTEAF
TRBJ1-1,TRBV5-1,ASSYLNSANTEAF
TRBJ2-2,TRBV7-2,ASSARRTSGAGELF
TRBJ1-1,TRBV14,ASSQDISTGRVRTEAF
TRBJ1-2,TRBV11-2,ASSSGQGRYYGYT